What follows are 8 T cell receptor beta chains derived from one specimen sequenced in a study of technical replicates of blood from a few donors. Repertoires were generated with immunoSEQ multiplex PCR, while TCRdb's copy carries only in-frame clones and drops some. The table has about 84,000 clones, 93% seen once; the top ten hold 0.24%. Input material: T cells isolated from PBMCs. All receptors come from a human donor in good health.

The CDR3 DNA reads TGTGCCAGCAGTAGTCAGCCGGGAGGTGTTGAAAAACTGTTTTTT. This sequence encodes CASSSQPGGVEKLFF. The J gene is TRBJ1-4, the V gene TRBV6-1; D gene unclear. The CDR3 has 15 residues. The ends were cut back, 5 bases at V and 7 bases at J, with 17 bases in the middle. Per the germline V gene, CDR1 is MNHNS and CDR2 is SASEGT.

This clone was seen once. This chain links TRBV7-3 with TRBJ2-7, with a tentative D call TRBD1 (6 bases). Trimming took 1 base from V and 0 from J, leaving 13 bases between them. Per germline, CDR1 SGHTA and CDR2 FQGTGA. The CDR3 runs 16 residues. The CDR3 DNA sequence: TGTGCCAGCAGCTTAAGTGGAGTCAGGGGCTCCTACGAGCAGTACTTC. This codes for CASSLSGVRGSYEQYF.

The rearrangement links TRBV2 to TRBJ2-2; 14 positions agree with TRBD2. V shed 6 bases and J 6 bases; nucleotides not matched to a gene: 6. This CDR3 contains 16 residues. Per germline, CDR1 SNHLY and CDR2 FYNNEI. The CDR3 is CASRGTSGGGAGELFF. The CDR3 nucleotides read TGTGCCAGCAGGGGGACTAGCGGGGGAGGAGCCGGGGAGCTGTTTTTT.

This clone was recorded only once. The chain carries TRBV7-9 and TRBJ2-3, with TRBD2 identical over 12 bases. The ends lost 3 bases at V and 0 bases at J; junction bases unmatched: 7. CDR1 SEHNR and CDR2 FQNEAQ come from the germline V gene (reference sequence). CDR3 length: 18 residues. The CDR3 coding sequence is TGTGCCAGCAGCTTCGAATTGACTAGCGGGGGTAGCACAGATACGCAGTATTTT. Translated: CASSFELTSGGSTDTQYF. The variable domain in full, with the rest retrieved from reference TRBV7-9 and TRBJ2-3, is DTGVSQNPRHKITKRGQNVTFRCDPISEHNRLYWYRQTLGQGPEFLTYFQNEAQLEKSRLLSDRFSAERPKGSFSTLEIQRTEQGDSAMYLCASSFELTSGGSTDTQYFGPGTRLTVL.

The CDR3 is CASSQGAGGPKTQYF. CDR3 coding DNA: TGTGCCAGCAGCCAAGGAGCGGGAGGGCCGAAGACCCAGTACTTC. The V gene is TRBV4-2, the J gene TRBJ2-5, with 10 bases matching TRBD2. Germline CDR1 LGHNA, CDR2 YNFKEQ. CDR3 length equals 15 residues. Trimming at V came to 1 base and at J to 6 bases, leaving 5 bases not matched to a gene.

The chain recombines TRBV4-1 with TRBJ2-5; D is possibly TRBD1 (6 bases). This CDR3 is 16 amino acids long. Trimming pared 3 bases from V and 5 bases from J, leaving 19 bases between. Germline assignment: CDR1 MGHRA and CDR2 YSYEKL. The CDR3, as DNA: TGCGCCAGCAGCCATCTATTCGCAGGGGATAGGGAGACCCAGTACTTC. The encoded protein is CASSHLFAGDRETQYF.

J is TRBJ2-1 and V is TRBV5-4, with no clear D. Germline V lookup: CDR1 SGHNT, CDR2 YYREEE (reference sequence). This CDR3 contains 14 residues. V lost 4 bases to trimming and J lost 9 bases, with 17 bases between them. CDR3 DNA sequence: TGTGCCAGCAGCCCCGAAGGCCGTCCTAGTGAGCAGTTCTTC. Translation: CASSPEGRPSEQFF.

The chain couples TRBV28 to TRBJ1-5; D gene unclear. In germline, CDR1 is MDHEN, CDR2 SYDVKM. The CDR3 covers 13 residues. The V end was cut by 10 bases, the J end by 6 bases, with 16 bases between. The CDR3 here is CAITSGLRQPQHF. CDR3 sequence (DNA): TGTGCCATAACAAGCGGGTTACGTCAGCCCCAGCATTTT.